This T cell receptor (beta chain) was retrieved from a study of blood T cell repertoires in COVID-19. Study-level background: From T cells, B-cell-depleted T cells, or PBMCs came the material, which was cDNA or gDNA.

As originally analysed: The assay estimated nucleated cells by amplifying reference gene primers. Some clones are missing from TCRdb's copy, which holds only in-frame ones; the method was immunoSEQ multiplex PCR. V and J calls and clone size follow that table, whereas D and trimming were derived from the DNA. The sample holds around 340,000 clones, around nine tenths seen once. Germline CDR1 and CDR2: SGHTA and FQGTGA. V was pared by 5 bases and J by 5 bases, with 18 bases between. The CDR3 extends over 15 amino acids. This sequence originates from a woman between 55 and 75 years old with COVID-19, enrolled during active disease. Source material: peripheral blood. V gene TRBV7-3 combines with J gene TRBJ1-2, with unresolved D. The CDR3 DNA reads as TGTGCCAGCAGCCCTAGCCCGGGAGCGGGTTATGGCTACACCTTC. Amino acids: CASSPSPGAGYGYTF. Variable domain in full (rest from reference TRBV7-3 and TRBJ1-2): GAGVSQTPSNKVTEKGKYVELRCDPISGHTALYWYRQSLGQGPEFLIYFQGTGAADDSGLPNDRFFAVRPEGSVSTLKIQRTERGDSAVYLCASSPSPGAGYGYTFGSGTRLTVV.